Here is one T cell receptor (beta chain) with its context. The data are from a study of technical replicates of blood from a handful of donors. Only in-frame clones appear in the TCRdb table, and some are missing; sequencing was by immunoSEQ multiplex PCR. The data hold about 91,000 clones, with 80% to 95% observed a single time. The V and J ends lost 3 bases and 6 bases, in that order; junction bases with no gene match: 4. Germline CDR1 GTSNPN, CDR2 SVGIG (reference sequence). This CDR3 is 14 amino acids long. The sequencing input was T cells isolated from PBMCs. The clonotype comes from a human donor in good health. The rearrangement links TRBV30 to TRBJ1-5, with 11 bases lining up with TRBD1. The CDR3 DNA follows: TGTGCCTGGAGCCAGGGACAGGGGGGTCAGCCCCAGCATTTT. It is translated as CAWSQGQGGQPQHF.